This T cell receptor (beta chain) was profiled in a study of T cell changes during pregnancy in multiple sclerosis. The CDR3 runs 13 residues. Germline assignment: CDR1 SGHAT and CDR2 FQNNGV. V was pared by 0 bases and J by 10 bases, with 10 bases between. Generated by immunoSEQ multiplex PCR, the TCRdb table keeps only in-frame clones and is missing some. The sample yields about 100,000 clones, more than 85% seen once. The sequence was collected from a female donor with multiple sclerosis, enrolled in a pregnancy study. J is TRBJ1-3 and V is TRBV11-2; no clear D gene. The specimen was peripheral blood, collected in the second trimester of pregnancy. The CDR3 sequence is CASSLDLSGTIYF. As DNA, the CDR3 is TGTGCCAGCAGCTTAGACCTCAGCGGTACCATATATTTT. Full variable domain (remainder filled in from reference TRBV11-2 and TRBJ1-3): EAGVAQSPRYKIIEKRQSVAFWCNPISGHATLYWYQQILGQGPKLLIQFQNNGVVDDSQLPKDRFSAERLKGVDSTLKIQPAKLEDSAVYLCASSLDLSGTIYFGEGSWLTVV.